The next 22 T cell receptor beta chains were all read from a single sample in a study of blood T cell repertoires in COVID-19. The data were produced by immunoSEQ multiplex PCR, yet TCRdb's version contains in-frame clones alone and is incomplete. The table has about 210,000 clones, around 90% seen once. Sequenced material: PBMCs or T cells enriched from blood (not recorded which). These receptor sequences come from a woman aged 18-35 years who had recovered from COVID-19.

V is TRBV12-3 or TRBV12-4 and J is TRBJ1-2; D ambiguous. The ends were cut back, 3 bases at V and 10 bases at J, with 9 bases in the middle. There are 11 residues in the CDR3. The CDR3 DNA is TGTGCCAGCAGTTTGGGAGGAGTCTACACCTTC. It translates to CASSLGGVYTF.

The chain carries TRBV28 and TRBJ1-6; possible D gene TRBD1, 5 bases. Trimming left V 3 bases short and J 4 bases short, with 13 bases between. Germline CDR1 is MDHEN and CDR2 is SYDVKM. This CDR3 comprises 16 residues. CDR3 in DNA: TGTGCCAGCAGTTTGGCGGCAGGGCCTTATAATTCACCCCTCCACTTT. It yields the protein CASSLAAGPYNSPLHF.

The chain employs TRBV5-1 and TRBJ1-1; D uncertain. Germline CDR1 SGHRS, CDR2 YFSETQ. V was cut by 5 bases and J by 5 bases, with 13 bases left in between. This CDR3 spans 13 amino acids. The CDR3 here is CASSYGRDTEAFF. CDR3 bases: TGCGCCAGCAGTTATGGGAGGGATACTGAAGCTTTCTTT.

The table lists this clone with a few counts. This chain connects TRBV7-2 to TRBJ2-7; TRBD1 aligns across 7 bases. The J segment lost 5 bases and the V segment lost 5 bases, leaving 6 bases of the junction unmatched. The CDR3 loop spans 13 amino acids. Germline V gene sequence: CDR1 SGHTA, CDR2 FQGNSA. The CDR3 bases are TGTGCCAGCAGCACCCCGGACAGGAACGAGCAGTACTTC. Amino acids: CASSTPDRNEQYF.

The rearrangement joins TRBV4-2 to TRBJ1-5, with a weak D call TRBD1 (5 bases). This CDR3 comprises 17 residues. Trimming stripped 1 base from V and 6 bases from J, with 19 bases between. Germline V CDR1 and CDR2: LGHNA, YNFKEQ. CDR3 residues: CASSQGEGAGFGQPQHF. The DNA of the CDR3 is TGTGCCAGCAGCCAAGGGGAAGGGGCAGGGTTCGGTCAGCCCCAGCATTTT.

The chain uses TRBV5-1 and TRBJ2-5, with 8 bases lining up with TRBD2. V was clipped by 8 bases and J by 5 bases; unmatched bases: 8. Germline assignment: CDR1 SGHRS and CDR2 YFSETQ. This CDR3 spans 13 amino acids. The CDR3 here is CASSVAGKETQYF. The CDR3, as DNA: TGCGCCAGTTCAGTAGCGGGGAAGGAGACCCAGTACTTC.

In its sample, this clone was seen once. The rearrangement uses TRBV5-1 and TRBJ1-2, with 8 nucleotides matching TRBD1. V was clipped by 5 bases and J by 0 bases; unmatched bases: 6. The CDR3 is 15 residues long. Germline CDR1 and CDR2: SGHRS and YFSETQ. The CDR3 DNA follows: TGCGCCAGCAGGAAGACAGGGGCCGCTAACTATGGCTACACCTTC. It is translated as CASRKTGAANYGYTF.

This chain uses TRBV6-2 or TRBV6-3 with TRBJ1-2; D is unresolved. The length of the CDR3 is 14 residues. V was pared by 5 bases and J by 2 bases, with 12 bases between. Germline V gene data show CDR1 as MNHEY and CDR2 as SVGEGT. DNA of the CDR3: TGTGCCAGCAGTCCCATGAGAATCAACTATGGCTACACCTTC. Its translation: CASSPMRINYGYTF.

CDR3 region: CASSRNRLDQPQHF. The CDR3 DNA is TGTGCCAGCAGCCGTAACAGGTTAGATCAGCCCCAGCATTTT. The chain combines TRBV3-1 (or the pseudogene TRBV3-2) with TRBJ1-5, with a possible D match to TRBD1 (5 bases). There are 14 residues in the CDR3. With 4 bases removed from V and 5 bases from J, the gap between germline ends came to 12 bases. The germline CDR1 and CDR2 sequences are LGHDT and YNNKEL (reference sequence).

The chain has TRBV29-1 and TRBJ1-5; D might be TRBD1 (6 bases). The V gene lost 6 bases and the J gene lost 3 bases, with 12 bases spanning the gap. Germline V gives CDR1 SQVTM, CDR2 ANQGSEA. The CDR3 loop spans 13 amino acids. The DNA for the CDR3 is TGCAGCGTGGCGGGGGGGCTCAATCAGCCCCAGCATTTT. Residues: CSVAGGLNQPQHF. The full variable domain, rest sourced from reference TRBV29-1 and TRBJ1-5, is SAVISQKPSRDICQRGTSLTIQCQVDSQVTMMFWYRQQPGQSLTLIATANQGSEATYESGFVIDKFPISRPNLTFSTLTVSNMSPEDSSIYLCSVAGGLNQPQHFGDGTRLSIL.

The rearrangement joins TRBV4-1 to TRBJ2-7; TRBD2 is a possible D gene (6 bases). This CDR3 comprises 14 residues. The germline gives CDR1 MGHRA, CDR2 YSYEKL. V lost 1 base and J 7 bases, leaving 14 bases between the germline ends. The CDR3 nucleotides read TGCGCCAGCAGCCAAGTTGGTCTGGGAGGAGAGCAGTACTTC. Protein: CASSQVGLGGEQYF.

V usage is TRBV5-1 and J usage is TRBJ2-5; 14 nucleotides agree with TRBD2. The germline V gene encodes CDR1 SGHRS and CDR2 YFSETQ. Trimming at V came to 0 bases and at J to 4 bases, leaving 2 bases not matched to a gene. This CDR3 has 16 amino acids. CDR3 nucleotides: TGCGCCAGCAGCTTGGGACTAGCGGGGGGGCGAGAGACCCAGTACTTC. This translates into CASSLGLAGGRETQYF.

The chain links TRBV29-1 to TRBJ1-1; TRBD1 matches 9 bases. The CDR3 totals 13 residues. V lost 6 bases, J lost 7 bases, and 9 bases stayed unmatched. CDR1 and CDR2 (germline): SQVTM, ANQGSEA. The CDR3 region is CSVDRDREGEAFF. DNA for the CDR3: TGCAGCGTCGACCGGGACAGGGAGGGTGAAGCTTTCTTT.

The V call is TRBV6-5, the J call TRBJ2-5, with D unresolved. The CDR3 extends over 10 amino acids. V was shortened by 8 bases and J by 1 base, with 2 bases between the two germline ends. Germline CDR1 reads MNHEY; CDR2 reads SVGAGI. DNA of the CDR3: TGTGCCAGCCGCCAAGAGACCCAGTACTTC. It codes for CASRQETQYF.

This sequence joins TRBV7-8 and TRBJ2-1, with 7 bases lining up with TRBD1. V dropped 5 bases and J dropped 3; count of bases not matched to a gene: 7. The CDR3 sequence is 15 residues long. CDR1 is SGHVS and CDR2 is FQNEAQ in the germline V gene. For the CDR3, the DNA is TGTGCCAGCAGCACCCTCGGGACAGACTACAATGAGCAGTTCTTC. Translated, it gives CASSTLGTDYNEQFF.

This clone has a single count. V usage is TRBV5-4 and J usage is TRBJ1-1, with 7 bases matching TRBD1. CDR1 is SGHNT and CDR2 is YYREEE in the germline V gene (reference sequence). The J segment lost 0 bases and the V segment lost 4 bases, leaving 3 bases of the junction unmatched. The CDR3 is made up of 14 amino acids. CDR3 residues: CASSPGTVNTEAFF. The CDR3 nucleotides read TGTGCCAGCAGCCCAGGGACAGTGAACACTGAAGCTTTCTTT.

The chain links TRBV30 to TRBJ2-1; TRBD2 matches at 9 bases. The CDR3 contains 14 residues. After removal of 1 base from V and 6 bases from J, the junction contained 4 bases not matched to a gene. Germline CDR1 is GTSNPN and CDR2 is SVGIG (reference sequence). CDR3 in DNA: TGTGCCTGGAGTGATGCGGGGGGGCCCAATGAGCAGTTCTTC. Its protein is CAWSDAGGPNEQFF. Full variable domain (missing parts from reference TRBV30 and TRBJ2-1): SQTIHQWPATLVQPVGSPLSLECTVEGTSNPNLYWYRQAAGRGLQLLFYSVGIGQISSEVPQNLSASRPQDRQFILSSKKLLLSDSGFYLCAWSDAGGPNEQFFGPGTRLTVL.

This chain uses TRBV28 with TRBJ2-2; D gene uncertain. CDR3 size: 12 residues. Germline assignment: CDR1 MDHEN and CDR2 SYDVKM. V lost 11 bases and J 1 base, leaving 8 bases between the germline ends. The CDR3 here is CAGGWNTGELFF. In nucleotides, the CDR3 is TGTGCCGGCGGATGGAACACCGGGGAGCTGTTTTTT.

The rearrangement links TRBV2 to TRBJ2-5; D is unclear. Germline CDR1 and CDR2: SNHLY and FYNNEI. The CDR3 contains 13 residues. Trimming removed 3 bases from V and 1 base from J, with 6 bases in between. The CDR3 loop is CASSEASQETQYF. The CDR3 coding sequence is TGTGCCAGCAGTGAGGCAAGCCAAGAGACCCAGTACTTC.

This clone was seen only once. The chain links TRBV3-1 (or the pseudogene TRBV3-2) to TRBJ1-6, with 10 bases that match TRBD1. The CDR3 is 15 amino acids. Germline trimming cut 7 bases from V and 7 bases from J; bases unmatched to any gene: 7. Germline V gives CDR1 LGHDT, CDR2 YNNKEL (reference sequence). The CDR3 spells CASKERDRGNSPLHF. CDR3 sequence (DNA): TGTGCCAGCAAGGAGAGGGACAGGGGCAATTCACCCCTCCACTTT.

The V call is TRBV12-5, the J call TRBJ2-2; no definite D call. The germline V gene encodes CDR1 LGHNT and CDR2 FRNRAP. CDR3 length: 14 residues. V was clipped by 2 bases and J by 6 bases, with 10 bases between them. CDR3 sequence reads: CASGLSLNAGELFF. CDR3 bases: TGTGCTAGTGGTTTGTCACTGAATGCCGGGGAGCTGTTTTTT.

The CDR3 DNA sequence: TGTGCCACCAGTGATTTCACTAGCCCGAGTCGTCGGTACTTC. Its protein product is CATSDFTSPSRRYF. The rearrangement links TRBV24-1 to TRBJ2-7; possible D gene TRBD2, 6 bases. Germline V gives CDR1 KGHDR, CDR2 SFDVKD. V shed 1 base and J shed 12 bases, with 18 bases lying between them. This CDR3 comprises 14 residues.